Shown below are 18 T cell receptor beta chains from a single sample sequenced in a study of OX40 agonist ivuxolimab in advanced cancers. Some clones are missing from TCRdb's copy, which holds only in-frame ones; the method was immunoSEQ multiplex PCR. This sample has approximately 34,000 clones, with 88% found just once. Material: CD4+ or CD8+ T cells sorted from blood, obtained in a trial of the OX40 agonist ivuxolimab. All receptors derive from an adult with an advanced solid tumor such as melanoma, head and neck, liver or kidney cancer.

This sequence joins TRBV7-9 and TRBJ2-7; maybe TRBD1 (6 bases). This CDR3 comprises 15 residues. Deletions cut 2 bases from V and 0 bases from J, with 11 bases between. From germline, CDR1 is SEHNR and CDR2 FQNEAQ (reference sequence). The chain's CDR3 is CASSLTGYSSYEQYF. The CDR3 DNA reads TGTGCCAGCAGCTTAACAGGGTATAGCTCCTACGAGCAGTACTTC.

J is TRBJ1-5 and V is TRBV7-8; a possible D gene is TRBD1 (5 bases). With 1 base removed from V and 2 bases from J, the gap between germline ends came to 18 bases. The CDR3 loop spans 18 amino acids. CDR1 SGHVS and CDR2 FQNEAQ come from the germline V gene. The CDR3: CASSLVVGGGEGNQPQHF. As DNA, the CDR3 is TGTGCCAGCAGCTTAGTAGTCGGGGGAGGCGAAGGCAATCAGCCCCAGCATTTT.

The chain links TRBV6-5 to TRBJ1-2; 7 bases agree with TRBD1. Germline trimming cut 0 bases from V and 6 bases from J; bases unmatched to any gene: 1. The length of the CDR3 is 13 residues. Germline V CDR1 and CDR2: MNHEY, SVGAGI. This chain's CDR3 is CASSYSTGNGYTF. Here the CDR3 DNA reads TGTGCCAGCAGTTACTCGACAGGGAATGGCTACACCTTC.

The chain uses TRBV20-1 and TRBJ1-1, with a weak D call TRBD1 (5 bases). The CDR3 consists of 11 residues. V lost 3 bases and J 4 bases, leaving 6 bases between the germline ends. CDR1 and CDR2 from the germline V gene are DFQATT and SNEGSKA (reference sequence). CDR3 region: CSASRVTEAFF. The CDR3 bases are TGCAGTGCTAGCAGGGTCACTGAAGCTTTCTTT.

The genes are TRBV5-6 and TRBJ2-3; 13 bases are a match to TRBD2. Germline CDR1 SGHDT, CDR2 YYEEEE. With 4 bases clipped from V and 3 bases from J, the junction kept 11 bases outside the gene matches. This CDR3 is 18 amino acids long. The DNA of the CDR3 is TGTGCCAGCAGCAGGACTAGCGGGGGCTATTACCCTACAGATACGCAGTATTTT. It translates to CASSRTSGGYYPTDTQYF.

The rearrangement links TRBV9 to TRBJ2-1; D is undetermined. Germline CDR1 and CDR2: SGDLS and YYNGEE. The CDR3 length is 12 residues. V lost 3 bases and J lost 10, with 11 bases in between. CDR3 DNA sequence: TGTGCCAGCAGCGGAACAGAAACAGAGCAGTTCTTC. Translated, it gives CASSGTETEQFF.

In DNA form, the CDR3 reads TGTGCCAGCAGTTACTCCGGCGGGGGGGATGGCTACACCTTC. Its translation is CASSYSGGGDGYTF. V and J are TRBV6-5 and TRBJ1-2; D is perhaps TRBD1 (5 bases). V gave up 0 bases and J gave up 6 bases, with 11 bases separating them. Germline V gene data show CDR1 as MNHEY and CDR2 as SVGAGI. The CDR3 is 14 residues long.

This chain connects TRBV30 to TRBJ2-7; D gene unclear. Trimming removed 0 bases from V and 4 bases from J, with 7 bases in between. The CDR3 loop spans 12 amino acids. The germline V gene has CDR1 GTSNPN and CDR2 SVGIG (reference sequence). CDR3 in DNA: TGTGCCTGGAGTGTACACAGTTACGAGCAGTACTTC. Translation gives CAWSVHSYEQYF.

The gene calls are TRBV21-1 and TRBJ2-1; no DNA check was done on the table's D call, TRBD1. TRBV21-1 is designated a pseudogene. The length of the CDR3 is 16 residues. The CDR3 reads CASTVTAYSSYNEQFF. As DNA, the CDR3 is TGTGCCAGCACCGTGACAGCTTATAGCTCCTACAATGAGCAGTTCTTC.

The J gene is TRBJ1-1, the V gene TRBV7-2, with D perhaps matching TRBD1 (6 bases). The CDR3 has 14 amino acids. The germline V gene has CDR1 SGHTA and CDR2 FQGNSA. The V end lost 5 bases, the J end lost 6 bases, and 16 bases lay between the germline ends. The CDR3 loop is CASSPETGSAEAFF. The DNA of the CDR3 is TGTGCCAGCAGCCCCGAGACAGGTTCGGCTGAAGCTTTCTTT.

This rearrangement joins TRBV5-1 to TRBJ2-1; weak D call: TRBD1 (6 bases). Looked up from germline, CDR1 is SGHRS and CDR2 is YFSETQ. This CDR3 region has 12 residues. V was shortened by 2 bases and J by 7 bases, with 7 bases between the two germline ends. Here the CDR3 reads CASSLQGNEQFF. The CDR3 coding sequence is TGCGCCAGCAGCTTACAGGGAAATGAGCAGTTCTTC.

V gene TRBV29-1 combines with J gene TRBJ1-2; D might be TRBD1 (5 bases). The CDR3 is 12 residues long. Per the germline V gene, CDR1 is SQVTM and CDR2 is ANQGSEA. V lost 7 bases, J lost 4 bases, and 13 bases lay in between. CDR3 nucleotide sequence: TGCAGCGCTCTGACAGACGTCTATGGCTACACCTTC. This codes for CSALTDVYGYTF.

V is TRBV28 and J is TRBJ1-4; D is uncertain. V was pared by 1 base and J by 4 bases, with 10 bases between. Germline CDR1 and CDR2: MDHEN and SYDVKM. CDR3 length: 15 amino acids. The CDR3 region is CASSLYSPGNEKLFF. Here the CDR3 DNA reads TGTGCCAGCAGTTTATATAGTCCGGGTAATGAAAAACTGTTTTTT.

The chain links TRBV7-6 to TRBJ2-5, with D perhaps TRBD1 or TRBD2 (6 bases each). The J call may be incorrect, as the DNA end agrees better with TRBJ2-7. Germline CDR1 is SGHVS and CDR2 is FNYEAQ. This CDR3 has 13 residues. The CDR3 DNA reads TGTGCCAGCAGCCCGGGGGCCTCCTACGAGCAGTACTTC. As protein: CASSPGASYEQYF.

The chain couples TRBV9 to TRBJ1-3, with no clear D. Germline V CDR1 and CDR2: SGDLS, YYNGEE. V lost 1 base, J lost 1 base, and 6 bases lay in between. The CDR3 consists of 14 residues. This chain's CDR3 is CASSVTDSGNTIYF. The CDR3 coding sequence is TGTGCCAGCAGCGTAACCGATTCTGGAAACACCATATATTTT.

The J gene is TRBJ2-5, the V gene TRBV13; the D gene is possibly TRBD2 (6 bases). The CDR3 runs to 12 residues. From germline, CDR1 is PRHDT and CDR2 FYEKMQ (reference sequence). V shed 5 bases and J shed 5 bases, with 9 bases lying between them. The DNA of the CDR3 is TGTGCCAGCAGCCTGGAGGGGGAGACCCAGTACTTC. Amino acids: CASSLEGETQYF.

The chain joins TRBV6-5 to TRBJ2-7; weak D call: TRBD2 (5 bases). The CDR3 loop spans 14 amino acids. V was cut by 6 bases and J by 3 bases, with 15 bases left in between. CDR1 and CDR2 from the germline V gene are MNHEY and SVGAGI. CDR3 protein: CASSPPSGIYEQYF. The CDR3 coding sequence is TGTGCCAGCAGCCCTCCGAGCGGTATCTACGAGCAGTACTTC.

The chain uses TRBV6-1 and TRBJ2-3; 10 nucleotides match TRBD2. Per the germline V gene, CDR1 is MNHNS and CDR2 is SASEGT. The CDR3 is made up of 16 amino acids. Losses at the gene ends were 3 bases for V and 2 bases for J; bases not matched to a gene: 5. The CDR3 DNA is TGTGCCAGCAGTGAGTTAGCGGGGGGCCTCACAGATACGCAGTATTTT. As protein: CASSELAGGLTDTQYF.